These 22 T cell receptor beta chains came from one sample sequenced in a study of shared clonotypes between healthy human individuals. Measured with immunoSEQ multiplex PCR; TCRdb has only the in-frame clones, and not every one. The top ten hold over 0.1% of the sample, which has 2 million to 2.5 million clones, approximately 96% seen once. The sequenced sample was naive CD4+ T cells sorted from blood. The subset was: CD45RA+ positively selected. The source is a man aged 18 to 29 in good health.

Turning to this clone: The sample contains more than one DNA sequence encoding this CDR3. The rearrangement joins TRBV5-1 to TRBJ2-2, with 8 bases that match TRBD1. The V and J ends lost 0 bases and 3 bases, in that order; junction bases with no gene match: 1. This CDR3 region has 15 residues. The germline V gene encodes CDR1 SGHRS and CDR2 YFSETQ. CDR3 sequence reads: CASSLVTGDTGELFF. The CDR3 nucleotides read TGCGCCAGCAGCTTGGTGACAGGGGACACCGGGGAGCTGTTTTTT.

For this clone: A read error is likely, as this CDR3 ends without the conserved phenylalanine or tryptophan. The limits of the CDR3 on the DNA are not certain, so only TCRdb's listed CDR3 is given. The chain has TRBV6-6 and TRBJ1-6; the table calls TRBD1, which could not be checked here. Counting both end residues, the CDR3 totals 10 amino acids. Germline V gene data show CDR1 as MNHNY and CDR2 as SVGAGI (reference sequence). CDR3 sequence reads: CASSFTGGRA.

The genes are TRBV28 and TRBJ1-6, with D maybe TRBD1 (6 bases). Germline values: CDR1 MDHEN, CDR2 SYDVKM. The V end was cut by 2 bases, the J end by 7 bases, with 12 bases between. The CDR3 spans 15 residues. The CDR3 region has the DNA TGTGCCAGCAGTTTAAGGTTAGGGGGAAATTCACCCCTCCACTTT. Encoded protein: CASSLRLGGNSPLHF. Supplemented by reference TRBV28 and TRBJ1-6, the full variable domain reads DVKVTQSSRYLVKRTGEKVFLECVQDMDHENMFWYRQDPGLGLRLIYFSYDVKMKEKGDIPEGYSVSREKKERFSLILESASTNQTSMYLCASSLRLGGNSPLHFGNGTRLTVT.

Remarks on this clone: The same CDR3 can be traced to other DNA sequences in this sample. This chain uses TRBV7-2 with TRBJ1-5; TRBD1 aligns across 8 bases. This CDR3 is 14 amino acids long. The J segment lost 2 bases and the V segment lost 3 bases, leaving 0 bases of the junction unmatched. Germline V gene data show CDR1 as SGHTA and CDR2 as FQGNSA. The CDR3, as DNA: TGTGCCAGCAGCTTGGACAGGGGCAATCAGCCCCAGCATTTT. Translating gives CASSLDRGNQPQHF.

The chain has TRBV7-9 and TRBJ2-5; unclear D gene. Germline values: CDR1 SEHNR, CDR2 FQNEAQ (reference sequence). The CDR3 is 14 residues long. Trimming stripped 5 bases from V and 5 bases from J, with 15 bases between. This chain's CDR3 is CASSPTLTEETQYF. CDR3 nucleotide sequence: TGTGCCAGCAGCCCGACCCTTACCGAGGAGACCCAGTACTTC.

This clone was seen once. The sample carries other DNA sequences with the same CDR3. This chain joins TRBV9 and TRBJ2-7; TRBD1 might be the D (5 bases). Germline lookup yields CDR1 SGDLS and CDR2 YYNGEE. The CDR3 runs to 15 residues. V lost 2 bases, J lost 0 bases, and 12 bases lay in between. Here the CDR3 DNA reads TGTGCCAGCAGCGTCGCGCAGGGAAGCTCCTACGAGCAGTACTTC. Translating gives CASSVAQGSSYEQYF.

The genes are TRBV7-8 and TRBJ2-5; D is possibly TRBD2 (5 bases). Germline V lookup: CDR1 SGHVS, CDR2 FQNEAQ. The CDR3 length is 14 residues. The V end lost 2 bases, the J end lost 5 bases, and 12 bases lay between the germline ends. The CDR3 protein is CASSLFSSRETQYF. CDR3 nucleotides: TGTGCCAGCAGCTTATTTTCTAGCCGGGAGACCCAGTACTTC.

V usage is TRBV6-5 and J usage is TRBJ1-2; 10 bases map to TRBD1. The CDR3 extends over 14 amino acids. Germline-derived CDR1 and CDR2 are MNHEY and SVGAGI. J gave up 8 bases and V 6 bases, and 9 bases lay outside the gene matches. The chain's CDR3 is CASSQYGTGEGYTF. The CDR3 nucleotides read TGTGCCAGCAGCCAATACGGGACAGGGGAAGGCTACACCTTC.

DNA for the CDR3: TGCGCCAGCAGAGCAGGTGCCCAGATGAACACTGAAGCTTTCTTT. It codes for CASRAGAQMNTEAFF. The chain combines TRBV5-1 with TRBJ1-1, with unresolved D. Looked up from germline, CDR1 is SGHRS and CDR2 is YFSETQ. V was trimmed by 5 bases and J by 0 bases, leaving 14 bases between them. This CDR3 has 15 residues.

This clone has only one observation. The V call is TRBV10-1, the J call TRBJ1-1; possible D gene TRBD1, 5 bases. Germline V gene data show CDR1 as WNHNN and CDR2 as SYGVQD (reference sequence). Trimming took off 5 bases at V and 5 bases at J, with 15 bases between the two ends. The length of the CDR3 is 14 residues. Written as DNA, the CDR3 is TGCGCCAGCAGTCAGGCCGGGGGGTTAACTGAAGCTTTCTTT. Protein product: CASSQAGGLTEAFF.

The V call is TRBV11-2, the J call TRBJ2-2, with D perhaps matching TRBD2 (6 bases). Trimming pared 4 bases from V and 1 base from J, leaving 16 bases between. The CDR3 covers 17 residues. Germline V gene lookup returns CDR1 SGHAT and CDR2 FQNNGV. The chain's CDR3 is CASSSIRRARNTGELFF. The CDR3 DNA reads TGTGCCAGCAGCTCCATTAGGAGGGCTCGGAACACCGGGGAGCTGTTTTTT.

CDR3 amino acids: CASSQVRSELYTGELFF. CDR3 nucleotide sequence: TGCGCCAGCAGCCAAGTTCGATCGGAGCTTTACACCGGGGAGCTGTTTTTT. The genes are TRBV4-1 and TRBJ2-2; D ambiguous. Germline CDR1 and CDR2: MGHRA and YSYEKL. The CDR3 runs to 17 residues. V gave up 1 base and J gave up 3 bases, with 15 bases separating them.

This sequence joins TRBV6-1 and TRBJ1-6; D is unresolved. Trimming cost V 5 bases and J 7 bases, with 15 bases left between them. CDR1 MNHNS and CDR2 SASEGT come from the germline V gene. The length of the CDR3 is 15 residues. The CDR3 DNA reads TGTGCCAGCAGTTTAACCCGGGCTTTAAATTCACCCCTCCACTTT. Amino acids: CASSLTRALNSPLHF.

This chain uses TRBV4-3 with TRBJ1-4; no clear D. This CDR3 comprises 15 residues. The V gene lost 0 bases and the J gene lost 5 bases, with 10 bases spanning the gap. Looked up from germline, CDR1 is LGHNA and CDR2 is YSLEER. The CDR3 DNA is TGCGCCAGCAGCCAAGATTGGCCGGGGAATGAAAAACTGTTTTTT. Protein product: CASSQDWPGNEKLFF.

As for this clone: This sample includes further DNA sequences coding for the same CDR3. Written as DNA, the CDR3 is TGTGCCAGCTCACCAGACAACTATGGCTACACCTTC. Its translation: CASSPDNYGYTF. The chain employs TRBV18 and TRBJ1-2; D is unclear. V lost 2 bases and J lost 2, with 3 bases in between. This CDR3 spans 12 amino acids. Germline CDR1 and CDR2: KGHSH and LQKENI.

The chain combines TRBV12-5 with TRBJ1-4; D is uncertain. The CDR3 is made up of 12 amino acids. CDR1 is LGHNT, CDR2 FRNRAP, per germline. Trimming pared 1 base from V and 5 bases from J, leaving 2 bases between. CDR3 DNA: TGTGCTAGTGGTTTGGGAAATGAAAAACTGTTTTTT. Encoded protein: CASGLGNEKLFF.

V and J are TRBV6-5 and TRBJ1-1, with 8 bases that match TRBD1. V was pared by 2 bases and J by 0 bases, with 2 bases of the junction left unmatched. The CDR3 extends over 15 amino acids. Germline V gene lookup returns CDR1 MNHEY and CDR2 SVGAGI. The CDR3 DNA sequence: TGTGCCAGCAGTTACGGGACAGGCCTGAACACTGAAGCTTTCTTT. This codes for CASSYGTGLNTEAFF.

This chain uses TRBV7-9 with TRBJ2-7; D is ambiguous. The V and J ends lost 3 bases and 6 bases respectively, with 9 bases between them. Germline values: CDR1 SEHNR, CDR2 FQNEAQ (reference sequence). The CDR3 contains 12 residues. The CDR3 spells CASSFTWSEQYF. As DNA, the CDR3 is TGTGCCAGCAGCTTCACATGGTCCGAGCAGTACTTC.

The sample holds one count of this clone. This chain connects TRBV28 to TRBJ2-7; possible D gene TRBD1, 5 bases. CDR3 size: 13 residues. The V gene's germline CDR1 is MDHEN and CDR2 SYDVKM. The germline V and J ends were trimmed by 6 bases and 2 bases, with 11 bases remaining between them. CDR3 region: CASSRQITYEQYF. CDR3 DNA: TGTGCCAGCAGCCGACAGATCACCTACGAGCAGTACTTC.

The CDR3 is CASSKSATGAYEQYF. CDR3 sequence (DNA): TGTGCCAGCAGCAAATCCGCGACAGGCGCATACGAGCAGTACTTC. V and J are TRBV21-1 and TRBJ2-7; the table's D call of TRBD1 was not tested on the DNA. TRBV21-1 is a recognized pseudogene. There are 15 residues in the CDR3.

The chain carries TRBV6-1 and TRBJ1-3; D is perhaps TRBD1 (5 bases). Trimming stripped 7 bases from V and 0 bases from J, with 13 bases between. CDR3 length: 15 residues. The germline V gene has CDR1 MNHNS and CDR2 SASEGT. CDR3 sequence reads: CASTLGPISGNTIYF. The DNA of the CDR3 is TGTGCCAGCACTCTGGGACCGATCTCTGGAAACACCATATATTTT.

The J gene is TRBJ2-5, the V gene TRBV6-1, with 12 positions matching TRBD1. From germline, CDR1 is MNHNS and CDR2 SASEGT. CDR3 size: 14 residues. Trimming took 4 bases from V and 5 from J; bases not matched to a gene: 2. The CDR3 reads CASSVGQGAETQYF. CDR3 in DNA: TGTGCCAGCAGTGTGGGACAGGGGGCGGAGACCCAGTACTTC.